The 6 T cell receptor beta chains in this list originate from one sample, sequenced in a study of Graves' ophthalmopathy and Graves' hyperthyroidism. CDR3 regions of TCR beta were amplified from RNA transcripts. Amplification began with first-round RT-PCR using HTBI primers, then second-round multiplex PCR was performed. TCRdb re-called the multiplex PCR reads with MiXCR, one entry per CDR3 protein. The sample contains hundreds of thousands of distinct CDR3 sequences, 35% to 45% of which appear only once. The sequencing sample was made of peripheral blood. The receptors originated from an adult man with Graves' ophthalmopathy.

J is TRBJ1-2 and V is TRBV29-1; 8 positions agree with TRBD1. Germline V gene sequence: CDR1 SQVTM, CDR2 ANQGSEA. The CDR3 spans 13 residues. Trimming removed 7 bases from V and 9 bases from J; junction bases left unmatched: 13. The CDR3: CSDLRQGRSRYTF. For the CDR3, the DNA is TGCAGCGACTTGAGACAGGGGCGCTCCCGCTACACCTTC.

This clonotype was counted at least ten times. The chain carries TRBV20-1 and TRBJ1-2; the D gene is possibly TRBD1 (6 bases). The germline V and J ends were trimmed by 5 bases and 8 bases, with 12 bases remaining between them. CDR3 size: 11 residues. The germline V gene has CDR1 DFQATT and CDR2 SNEGSKA (reference sequence). This chain's CDR3 is CSAGGRGGYTF. The DNA of the CDR3 is TGCAGTGCTGGGGGGCGCGGCGGCTACACCTTC.

The chain couples TRBV25-1 to TRBJ1-5; 10 nucleotides line up with TRBD1. V trimming: 11 bases; J trimming: 0 bases; junction bases outside the gene matches: 4. The CDR3 spans 14 residues. From germline, CDR1 is MGHDK and CDR2 SYGVNS. The CDR3 coding sequence is TGTGCCTGGGACAGGGGTGATAGCAATCAGCCCCAGCATTTT. Amino acids: CAWDRGDSNQPQHF.

The chain combines TRBV10-3 with TRBJ1-2; unclear D gene. V dropped 11 bases and J dropped 8 bases, with 21 bases sitting between them. CDR3 length equals 13 residues. Per germline, CDR1 ENHRY and CDR2 SYGVKD. The CDR3 DNA is TGTGCCTCGCGCCCCCCCTGGTGCCTAGGCTACACCTTC. Protein: CASRPPWCLGYTF.

To note about this clonotype: A much larger clone lies one base from this, so it may be a read error. The rearrangement uses TRBV20-1 and TRBJ2-5; D remains ambiguous. Trimming cost V 1 base and J 7 bases, with 7 bases left between them. The germline V gene has CDR1 DFQATT and CDR2 SNEGSKA (reference sequence). This CDR3 has 11 amino acids. The CDR3 DNA is TGCAGTGCTAGAGTAGCAAGGACCCAGTACTTC. This translates into CSARVARTQYF.

This clonotype was seen a handful of times. The rearrangement joins TRBV13 to TRBJ1-1; D uncertain. Looked up from germline, CDR1 is PRHDT and CDR2 is FYEKMQ (reference sequence). Between the trimmed V and J ends, which lost 2 bases and 5 bases, there was a span of 9 bases. The CDR3 sequence is 13 residues long. The CDR3 DNA reads TGTGCCAGCAGCTTAAGAAGGAGTACTGAAGCTTTCTTT. It encodes CASSLRRSTEAFF.